Listed here are 8 T cell receptor beta chains from one sample, sequenced in a study of blood T cell repertoires in COVID-19. Only in-frame clones appear in the TCRdb table, and some are missing; sequencing was by immunoSEQ multiplex PCR. The data hold around 240,000 clones, with approximately 90% observed a single time. Sequencing input: PBMCs or T cells enriched from blood (not recorded which). The receptors derive from a man aged 45-60 years who had been exposed to COVID-19.

The V gene is TRBV4-2, the J gene TRBJ1-2; 9 bases are shared with TRBD1. Per the germline V gene, CDR1 is LGHNA and CDR2 is YNFKEQ. Germline trimming cut 1 base from V and 6 bases from J; bases unmatched to any gene: 3. The CDR3 sequence is 14 residues long. The chain's CDR3 is CASSQVGTGNGYTF. The CDR3 DNA follows: TGTGCCAGCAGCCAAGTTGGGACAGGGAATGGCTACACCTTC.

The V gene is TRBV10-2, the J gene TRBJ1-1, with a tentative D call TRBD1 (5 bases). The CDR3 length is 13 residues. The germline CDR1 and CDR2 sequences are WSHSY and SAAADI. V gave up 6 bases and J gave up 3 bases, with 11 bases separating them. The CDR3, as DNA: TGCGCCAGCAGCCGGGGGATCGACACTGAAGCTTTCTTT. It encodes CASSRGIDTEAFF.

The chain is built from TRBV5-1 and TRBJ2-2, with TRBD2 identical over 9 bases. There are 18 residues in the CDR3. Germline CDR1 is SGHRS and CDR2 is YFSETQ. With 0 bases clipped from V and 3 bases from J, the junction kept 9 bases outside the gene matches. CDR3 protein: CASSLATSGGFYTGELFF. Written as DNA, the CDR3 is TGCGCCAGCAGCTTGGCTACGAGCGGGGGGTTCTACACCGGGGAGCTGTTTTTT.

A remark on this clone: The junction shows a germline mismatch at one end, possibly a read error. The chain has TRBV5-5 and TRBJ1-2; possible D gene TRBD1, 6 bases. The CDR3 covers 13 residues. Per the germline V gene, CDR1 is SGHKS and CDR2 is YYEKEE (reference sequence). CDR3 amino acids: CASSLALDRAQYF. The CDR3 nucleotides read TGTGCCAGCAGCTTGGCCTTGGACAGAGCTCAATACTTC.

V gene TRBV7-9 combines with J gene TRBJ1-1; possibly TRBD1 for D (6 bases). CDR3 length: 16 amino acids. Trimming cost V 4 bases and J 0 bases, with 15 bases left between them. Germline V gene lookup returns CDR1 SEHNR and CDR2 FQNEAQ (reference sequence). Here the CDR3 reads CASSSVYDRLNTEAFF. Here the CDR3 DNA reads TGTGCCAGCAGCTCGGTATATGACAGGTTGAACACTGAAGCTTTCTTT.

The rearrangement uses TRBV5-1 and TRBJ2-5; TRBD2 matches 7 bases. This CDR3 contains 16 residues. Per the germline V gene, CDR1 is SGHRS and CDR2 is YFSETQ. Unmatched junction bases numbered 11, after V lost 1 base and J lost 5 bases. CDR3: CASSLFAGKGGETQYF. CDR3 DNA: TGCGCCAGCAGCTTGTTTGCAGGGAAGGGAGGGGAGACCCAGTACTTC.

The chain links TRBV12-5 to TRBJ2-5, with TRBD2 matching over 11 bases. Germline values: CDR1 LGHNT, CDR2 FRNRAP. The CDR3 is 15 amino acids. With 5 bases clipped from V and 4 bases from J, the junction kept 6 bases outside the gene matches. CDR3 amino acids: CASGPPGTSGETQYF. The CDR3 DNA reads as TGTGCTAGTGGTCCCCCCGGGACTAGCGGAGAGACCCAGTACTTC.

The chain carries TRBV7-2 and TRBJ1-2, with D possibly matching TRBD1 (5 bases). The V end lost 2 bases, the J end lost 0 bases, and 10 bases lay between the germline ends. This CDR3 spans 15 amino acids. Germline V CDR1 and CDR2: SGHTA, FQGNSA. CDR3 nucleotide sequence: TGTGCCAGCAGCTTAAGTGGACACGCTAACTATGGCTACACCTTC. It is translated as CASSLSGHANYGYTF.